This T cell receptor beta chain was identified during a study of T cells in Graves' hyperthyroidism and ophthalmopathy. Study context: Any treatment followed the collection of peripheral blood at initial diagnosis.

Amplification targeted TCR beta CDR3 regions from RNA transcripts. During a first-round RT-PCR of the TCR CDR3, the HTBI primer set was used. TCRdb reprocessed the multiplex PCR reads via MiXCR and lists one record per CDR3 protein. This table holds hundreds of thousands of distinct CDR3 sequences, around a fifth found once. CDR1 and CDR2 from the germline V gene are GTSNPN and SVGIG (reference sequence). Trimming shortened V by 2 bases and J by 1 base, and 12 bases separated the two germline ends. There are 14 residues in the CDR3. Disease lasting under 3 months, a NOSPECS grade of at least 4, and a Clinical Activity Score of at least 3 were features of the ophthalmopathy patients.

The sequence was collected from a woman in her 70s with Graves' ophthalmopathy. The chain joins TRBV30 to TRBJ2-7; D not resolved. The sample comprised blood. CDR3 sequence reads: CAWSKGGESYEQYF. CDR3 nucleotide sequence: TGTGCCTGGAGTAAGGGCGGTGAGTCCTACGAGCAGTACTTC.